This T cell receptor (beta chain) derives from a study of CD8+ T cells in alopecia areata. Regarding the study as a whole: Relative to mice, TCR sharing across patients was less clear, a difference possibly HLA-related.

This clone was observed a few times. What it binds is unknown. The treatment: oral pan-JAK inhibitor, 5-10 mg twice daily. Researchers picked out CD4+ and CD8+ T cells from PBMCs by sorting. Reverse transcription of extracted RNA yielded cDNA, which provided the sequencing template. Data came from immunoSEQ multiplex PCR; TCRdb stores just in-frame clones and leaves some out. The sample includes around 300,000 clones, 60% seen only once; the top ten take 0.75% to 0.95%. The CDR3 totals 15 residues. Losses at the gene ends were 6 bases for V and 2 bases for J; bases not matched to a gene: 6. The germline CDR1 and CDR2 sequences are ENHRY and SYGVKD.

This material consisted of CD4+ T cells sorted from blood, taken between weeks 51 and 54, from a patient treated with tofacitinib. V usage is TRBV10-3 and J usage is TRBJ2-1; 8 bases are shared with TRBD1. The TCR sequence derives from a human donor with alopecia areata. For the CDR3, the DNA is TGTGCCATCAGGGATCAGGGGGCCCCCTACAATGAGCAGTTCTTC. Protein sequence: CAIRDQGAPYNEQFF.